A single sample is the source of the 21 T cell receptor beta chains below, sequenced in a study of T cell clones after liver transplantation. The method was immunoSEQ multiplex PCR; TCRdb's version includes in-frame clones alone and lacks a portion of them. The table has about 75,000 clones, 80% to 90% seen once. The starting material was CD4+ T cells from blood, obtained about 50 months after liver transplant. The receptors originated from a human patient who received a liver transplant. Some T cells may be the graft donor's.

This clone has only a few counts. The chain has TRBV2 and TRBJ2-5; D gene ambiguous. V lost 3 bases and J lost 4, with 3 bases in between. This CDR3 region has 11 residues. Germline CDR1 reads SNHLY; CDR2 reads FYNNEI. The CDR3 nucleotides are TGTGCCAGCAGTGATCGAGAGACCCAGTACTTC. Protein product: CASSDRETQYF.

The chain carries TRBV5-1 and TRBJ2-5, with TRBD2 matching 10 bases. Per the germline V gene, CDR1 is SGHRS and CDR2 is YFSETQ. The CDR3 covers 14 residues. V lost 7 bases, J lost 4 bases, and 7 bases stayed unmatched. The CDR3 protein is CASSSAGGPETQYF. The CDR3 nucleotides read TGCGCCAGCTCATCAGCGGGAGGGCCAGAGACCCAGTACTTC.

The chain carries TRBV11-3 and TRBJ2-7, with TRBD1 matching 9 bases. The CDR3 extends over 14 amino acids. Losses at the gene ends were 5 bases for V and 1 base for J; bases not matched to a gene: 3. The germline V gene has CDR1 SGHNT and CDR2 YENEEA. The CDR3 region is CASSHGTGSYEQYF. CDR3 in DNA: TGTGCCAGCAGCCACGGGACAGGGTCCTACGAGCAGTACTTC.

V and J are TRBV6-6 and TRBJ1-5, with D perhaps TRBD1 (6 bases). Germline lookup yields CDR1 MNHNY and CDR2 SVGAGI (reference sequence). The CDR3 is 14 amino acids. V lost 5 bases, J lost 5 bases, and 13 bases lay in between. CDR3 in amino acids: CASSTRGLYQPQHF. As DNA, the CDR3 is TGTGCCAGCAGTACCCGGGGGCTCTATCAGCCCCAGCATTTT.

This chain connects TRBV6-6 to TRBJ1-5; D is unresolved. V lost 6 bases and J 0 bases, leaving 9 bases between the germline ends. The V gene's germline CDR1 is MNHNY and CDR2 SVGAGI (reference sequence). The CDR3 consists of 14 residues. CDR3 in amino acids: CASRRRDSNQPQHF. The CDR3 coding sequence is TGTGCCAGCAGGCGGCGGGATAGCAATCAGCCCCAGCATTTT.

V usage is TRBV19 and J usage is TRBJ2-1, with D tentatively TRBD2 (6 bases). This CDR3 is built from 16 residues. V dropped 5 bases and J dropped 2 bases, with 16 bases sitting between them. Germline V gene sequence: CDR1 LNHDA, CDR2 SQIVND (reference sequence). DNA for the CDR3: TGTGCCAGTAGTGCAAATCTAGCGCCGACCTACAATGAGCAGTTCTTC. It translates to CASSANLAPTYNEQFF.

The chain uses TRBV21-1 and TRBJ2-6; the table names TRBD1, a call not compared with the DNA. TRBV21-1 is a documented pseudogene. CDR3 length: 18 amino acids. As DNA, the CDR3 is TGTGCCAGCAGCAGCCGGGACACTCCCCTCTCTGGGGCCAACGTCCTGACTTTC. It is translated as CASSSRDTPLSGANVLTF.

This clone has just one count. This chain's CDR3 is CASSSGQAQETQYF. In nucleotides, the CDR3 is TGTGCCAGCAGCTCGGGACAGGCGCAAGAGACCCAGTACTTC. V is TRBV7-3 and J is TRBJ2-5; 8 bases are a match to TRBD1. CDR1 is SGHTA and CDR2 is FQGTGA in the germline V gene. V lost 4 bases, J lost 2 bases, and 3 bases stayed unmatched. The CDR3 contains 14 residues.

The V gene is TRBV10-3, the J gene TRBJ2-1, with D perhaps matching TRBD2 (5 bases). Trimming removed 3 bases at V and 5 bases at J, with 8 bases between. Germline loops: CDR1 ENHRY, CDR2 SYGVKD. The CDR3 contains 13 residues. The CDR3 loop reads CAISELGDNEQFF. The DNA of the CDR3 is TGTGCCATCAGTGAACTCGGGGACAATGAGCAGTTCTTC.

This clone was seen a single time. The chain joins TRBV7-2 to TRBJ2-1, with 13 nucleotides matching TRBD2. CDR1 and CDR2 (germline): SGHTA, FQGNSA. This CDR3 region has 17 residues. V trimming: 5 bases; J trimming: 8 bases; junction bases outside the gene matches: 12. CDR3 sequence reads: CASSPQTRTSGSYEQFF. CDR3 DNA sequence: TGTGCCAGCAGCCCCCAAACTCGGACTAGCGGGAGCTATGAGCAGTTCTTC.

The V gene is TRBV7-9, the J gene TRBJ2-6, with 9 bases aligning to TRBD1. This CDR3 is built from 18 residues. V lost 3 bases, J lost 0 bases, and 6 bases stayed unmatched. The germline V gene has CDR1 SEHNR and CDR2 FQNEAQ (reference sequence). In nucleotides, the CDR3 is TGTGCCAGCAGCTTGGGACAGGGACAGACCTCTGGGGCCAACGTCCTGACTTTC. It specifies CASSLGQGQTSGANVLTF.

The genes are TRBV28 and TRBJ1-4, with 7 nucleotides matching TRBD1. The CDR3 totals 16 residues. CDR1 MDHEN and CDR2 SYDVKM come from the germline V gene. V gave up 6 bases and J gave up 0 bases; unmatched junction bases: 7. CDR3 in amino acids: CASRGRGYATNEKLFF. CDR3 DNA: TGTGCCAGCAGAGGCAGGGGGTATGCAACTAATGAAAAACTGTTTTTT. Full variable domain (remainder filled in from reference TRBV28 and TRBJ1-4): DVKVTQSSRYLVKRTGEKVFLECVQDMDHENMFWYRQDPGLGLRLIYFSYDVKMKEKGDIPEGYSVSREKKERFSLILESASTNQTSMYLCASRGRGYATNEKLFFGSGTQLSVL.

This chain links TRBV19 with TRBJ2-5; D might be TRBD2 (5 bases). V lost 4 bases to trimming and J lost 1 base, with 13 bases between them. The CDR3 is made up of 15 amino acids. The germline V gene has CDR1 LNHDA and CDR2 SQIVND (reference sequence). The CDR3 is CASSTRRGFQETQYF. The CDR3 DNA reads as TGTGCCAGTAGTACCCGTCGGGGTTTCCAAGAGACCCAGTACTTC.

The V and J genes are TRBV7-2 and TRBJ1-4, with 7 positions matching TRBD1. The V segment lost 6 bases and the J segment 5 bases; nucleotides outside the gene matches: 6. The CDR3 spans 14 residues. Germline V gene data show CDR1 as SGHTA and CDR2 as FQGNSA. In DNA, the CDR3 is TGTGCCAGCAGTTTCGACAGGGTAAATGAAAAACTGTTTTTT. Protein: CASSFDRVNEKLFF.

The gene calls are TRBV19 and TRBJ2-7; 7 bases agree with TRBD1. Germline V CDR1 and CDR2: LNHDA, SQIVND (reference sequence). This CDR3 is 14 amino acids long. V lost 6 bases and J lost 2; bases outside the gene matches: 7. The CDR3 here is CASSARTGPYEQYF. The CDR3 DNA reads TGTGCCAGTAGCGCCAGGACAGGACCCTACGAGCAGTACTTC.

V gene TRBV13 combines with J gene TRBJ2-1, with 11 bases aligning to TRBD2. Germline V gene data show CDR1 as PRHDT and CDR2 as FYEKMQ (reference sequence). The length of the CDR3 is 15 residues. V gave up 5 bases and J gave up 3 bases; unmatched junction bases: 3. CDR3 sequence: CASSPGLAGYNEQFF. CDR3 DNA sequence: TGTGCCAGCAGCCCCGGACTAGCGGGCTACAATGAGCAGTTCTTC.

This chain links TRBV29-1 with TRBJ2-7; D might be TRBD2 (6 bases). V gave up 7 bases and J gave up 0 bases, with 10 bases separating them. Looked up from germline, CDR1 is SQVTM and CDR2 is ANQGSEA. The CDR3 covers 12 residues. This chain's CDR3 is CSGGRSSYEQYF. In DNA, the CDR3 is TGCAGCGGGGGGAGGAGCTCCTACGAGCAGTACTTC.

The table lists this clone with a count of one. The chain couples TRBV7-9 to TRBJ1-6; 9 bases agree with TRBD1. V was clipped by 6 bases and J by 7 bases; unmatched bases: 4. The CDR3 spans 14 residues. From germline, CDR1 is SEHNR and CDR2 FQNEAQ (reference sequence). The CDR3 sequence is CASRQDRGNSPLHF. CDR3 nucleotide sequence: TGTGCCAGCAGGCAGGACAGGGGAAATTCACCCCTCCACTTT.

V is TRBV5-6 and J is TRBJ2-4; D possibly uses TRBD1 or TRBD2 (5 bases each). The germline V and J ends were trimmed by 4 bases and 6 bases, with 14 bases remaining between them. This CDR3 spans 14 amino acids. From germline, CDR1 is SGHDT and CDR2 YYEEEE. Here the CDR3 reads CASSTTRDANIQYF. CDR3 bases: TGTGCCAGCAGCACGACCAGGGACGCAAACATTCAGTACTTC.

This chain connects TRBV25-1 to TRBJ2-7; 10 bases line up with TRBD1. The CDR3 contains 16 residues. Trimming at V came to 5 bases and at J to 0 bases, leaving 7 bases not matched to a gene. Germline values: CDR1 MGHDK, CDR2 SYGVNS. Here the CDR3 reads CASSKAGTGVSYEQYF. DNA of the CDR3: TGTGCCAGCAGTAAAGCCGGGACAGGGGTCTCCTACGAGCAGTACTTC.

This clone showed up just a few times. This chain links TRBV5-4 with TRBJ1-6, with no clear D. Germline CDR1 reads SGHNT; CDR2 reads YYREEE (reference sequence). V was trimmed by 2 bases and J by 10 bases, leaving 7 bases between them. The CDR3 totals 12 residues. The CDR3 DNA reads as TGTGCCAGCAGCTTTAACGGATCACCCCTCCACTTT. It specifies CASSFNGSPLHF.